Each of the 9 T cell receptor beta chains below was sequenced from the same sample in a study of CD8+CD57+ T cells in acquired aplastic anemia. Genomic DNA, the template, was used for profiling of the TCR beta VDJ and CDR3. Each CDR3 protein is one row after TCRdb ran MiXCR on the reads. The table records 80,000 or so distinct CDR3 sequences, about 45% of them present only once. Sequenced input: sorted CD4+, CD8+, or CD8+CD57+ T cells (not recorded which) from PBMCs. The receptors were sampled from a human donor in good health, serving as a control.

This clonotype was seen repeatedly, ten times or more. This chain connects TRBV19 to TRBJ2-7; 8 bases align to TRBD1. The germline V gene has CDR1 LNHDA and CDR2 SQIVND (reference sequence). The CDR3 spans 16 residues. J gave up 0 bases and V 4 bases, and 8 bases lay outside the gene matches. CDR3 region: CASSTRTGSLSYEQYF. CDR3 nucleotides: TGTGCCAGTAGTACTAGGACAGGGAGCCTCTCCTACGAGCAGTACTTC. Based on the CDR3 plus reference TRBV19 and TRBJ2-7, the full variable domain is DGGITQSPKYLFRKEGQNVTLSCEQNLNHDAMYWYRQDPGQGLRLIYYSQIVNDFQKGDIAEGYSVSREKKESFPLTVTSAQKNPTAFYLCASSTRTGSLSYEQYFGPGTRLTVT.

V usage is TRBV2 and J usage is TRBJ2-2, with D maybe TRBD1 (5 bases). The CDR3 is 14 residues long. V lost 7 bases and J 2 bases, leaving 11 bases between the germline ends. The germline V gene encodes CDR1 SNHLY and CDR2 FYNNEI. CDR3 DNA: TGTGCCAGCACGAGGCAGGGCAACACCGGGGAGCTGTTTTTT. Translation: CASTRQGNTGELFF.

This clonotype was observed many times. The rearrangement joins TRBV19 to TRBJ1-2; 7 bases align to TRBD1. V shed 9 bases and J 1 base; nucleotides not matched to a gene: 8. This CDR3 is built from 14 residues. Germline CDR1 LNHDA, CDR2 SQIVND (reference sequence). In nucleotides, the CDR3 is TGTGCCAGCATGGGACAGCTGAATAACTATGGCTACACCTTC. Translation gives CASMGQLNNYGYTF.

This chain links TRBV4-3 with TRBJ2-5; 11 bases line up with TRBD2. CDR1 is LGHNA and CDR2 is YSLEER in the germline V gene. J was trimmed by 5 bases and V by 0 bases; bases with no gene match: 5. There are 16 residues in the CDR3. The CDR3 bases are TGCGCCAGCAGCCAAGACCTAGCGGGGGGCGGGGAGACCCAGTACTTC. This gives the protein CASSQDLAGGGETQYF.

The rearrangement uses TRBV10-3 and TRBJ1-6; D is unresolved. Germline V lookup: CDR1 ENHRY, CDR2 SYGVKD. The CDR3 runs to 16 residues. Trimming shortened V by 1 base and J by 0 bases, and 7 bases separated the two germline ends. Here the CDR3 reads CAISEWSSSYNSPLHF. In nucleotides, the CDR3 is TGTGCCATCAGTGAGTGGAGTAGCTCCTATAATTCACCCCTCCACTTT.

This clonotype has a count of ten or more. The rearrangement uses TRBV7-8 and TRBJ2-2; either TRBD1 or TRBD2 may fit D (5 bases each). There are 14 residues in the CDR3. Trimming took 1 base from V and 3 from J, leaving 6 bases between them. Germline V gene sequence: CDR1 SGHVS, CDR2 FQNEAQ. CDR3 sequence: CASSLVGDTGELFF. The CDR3 DNA reads as TGTGCCAGCAGCTTAGTGGGGGACACCGGGGAGCTGTTTTTT.

This clonotype has at least ten counts. In DNA form, the CDR3 reads TGCAGCGTCTCTGACAGCTCCTACGAGCAGTACTTC. Translating it yields CSVSDSSYEQYF. The J gene is TRBJ2-7, the V gene TRBV29-1, with D perhaps TRBD1 (5 bases). V lost 6 bases to trimming and J lost 0 bases, with 9 bases between them. CDR1 is SQVTM and CDR2 is ANQGSEA in the germline V gene. The CDR3 has 12 amino acids.

The chain links TRBV6-1 to TRBJ1-5; TRBD1 matches at 8 bases. Trimming at V came to 7 bases and at J to 2 bases, leaving 7 bases not matched to a gene. CDR1 is MNHNS, CDR2 SASEGT, per germline. The CDR3 runs to 15 residues. CDR3 DNA: TGTGCCAGCAAGGCCGGGACAGGAGGCAATCAGCCCCAGCATTTT. It translates to CASKAGTGGNQPQHF.

Ten or more counts support this clonotype. The rearrangement joins TRBV11-1 to TRBJ2-3; D remains ambiguous. From germline, CDR1 is SGHAT and CDR2 FQDESV (reference sequence). The CDR3 is 15 amino acids. Deletions cut 4 bases from V and 1 base from J, with 12 bases between. The CDR3 DNA reads as TGTGCCAGCAGCTCCCCTGGGGATGGCACAGATACGCAGTATTTT. Its translation is CASSSPGDGTDTQYF. Together with reference TRBV11-1 and TRBJ2-3, the CDR3 gives the full variable domain: EAEVAQSPRYKITEKSQAVAFWCDPISGHATLYWYRQILGQGPELLVQFQDESVVDDSQLPKDRFSAERLKGVDSTLKIQPAELGDSAMYLCASSSPGDGTDTQYFGPGTRLTVL.